This is a list of T cell receptor beta chains from one sample in a study of blood T cell repertoires in COVID-19. Profiling relied on immunoSEQ multiplex PCR, and the TCRdb table lists in-frame clones only, not all of them. This repertoire shows about 380,000 clones, roughly 86% found once; its top ten account for more than 0.95%. The sequenced material came from peripheral blood. Receptors originate from a human donor with acute or convalescent COVID-19. The donor label of this sample is uncertain. CDR3s include the opening cysteine and the closing phenylalanine or tryptophan. Some rows mark clone size as missing; the rest say once, few, many or name a class of expanded clone.

>.|TRBV6-5
CASSQGANGYTF
>.|TRBV15
CASRRGDRNTGELFF
>once|TRBV5-1
CASSLSSGRNEQYF
>.|TRBV7-6
CASSLPGSRPGNEQFF
>.|TRBV30
CAWRKRQGMNTEAFF
>.|TRBV28
CASRRDRVGGYTF
>.|TRBV28
CASSNRATDTQYF
>few|TRBV18
CASSPGSGAIYEQYF
>.|TRBV19
CASSGWASGTYNEQFF
>.|TRBV4-1
CAPTQRGGTPLHF
>.|TRBV5-1
CASSLHREATGELFF
>.|TRBV5-1
CASSLIRTNSYNEQFF
>.|TRBV27
CASSFGGAADTQYF
>.|TRBV12-3/TRBV12-4
CASSFLANYGYTF
>.|TRBV6-5
CASSYSGSGRDNEQFF
>.|TRBV28
CASSDVSGPTEAFF
>once|TRBV5-4
CASSWRGAKNIQYF
>.|TRBV28
CASSPTGTGDYGYTF
>.|TRBV29-1
CSVGLLLTDTQYF
>once|TRBV2
CASRLAENNEQFF
>.|TRBV20-1
CSASRGNSYEQYF
>.|TRBV5-5
CASSDQAGTALYEQYF
>.|TRBV7-9
CASSLSYRGPSGANVLTF
>.|TRBV19
CASSIDGQHSEAFF
>.|TRBV6-1
CASSGPVSGSYSYEQYF
>.|TRBV18
CASSQATGGFSPLHF
>few|TRBV7-2
CASSLNRVPGQYF
>.|TRBV20-1
CSASSVLQGRSYEQYF
>.|TRBV3-1/TRBV3-2
CASRPGGPTFLSGNTIYF
>.|TRBV4-2
CASSQARGGVETQYF
>.|TRBV5-1
CASSLVGGGSYFSYNSPLHF
>.|TRBV7-9
CASSLAGAGTDTQYF
>.|TRBV3-1/TRBV3-2
CASSPQIGGSLNIQYF
>.|TRBV2
CASIGTSLLDTQYF